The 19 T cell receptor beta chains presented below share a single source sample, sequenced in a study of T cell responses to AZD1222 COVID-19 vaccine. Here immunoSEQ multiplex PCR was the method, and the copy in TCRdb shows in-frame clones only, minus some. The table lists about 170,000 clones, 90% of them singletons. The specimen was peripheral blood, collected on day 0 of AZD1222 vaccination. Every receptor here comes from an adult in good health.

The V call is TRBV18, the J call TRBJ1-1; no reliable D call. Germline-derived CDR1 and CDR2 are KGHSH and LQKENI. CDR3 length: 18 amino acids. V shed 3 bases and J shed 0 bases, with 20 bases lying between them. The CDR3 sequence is CASSPLGGLPLMNTEAFF. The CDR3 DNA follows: TGTGCCAGCTCACCTCTCGGAGGGTTACCCCTAATGAACACTGAAGCTTTCTTT.

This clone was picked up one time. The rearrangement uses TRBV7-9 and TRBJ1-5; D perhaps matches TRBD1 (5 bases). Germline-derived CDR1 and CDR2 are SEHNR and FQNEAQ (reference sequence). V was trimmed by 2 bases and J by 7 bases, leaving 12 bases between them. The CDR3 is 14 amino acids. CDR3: CASSLQGEEQPQHF. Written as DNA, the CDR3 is TGTGCCAGCAGCTTACAGGGAGAGGAACAGCCCCAGCATTTT.

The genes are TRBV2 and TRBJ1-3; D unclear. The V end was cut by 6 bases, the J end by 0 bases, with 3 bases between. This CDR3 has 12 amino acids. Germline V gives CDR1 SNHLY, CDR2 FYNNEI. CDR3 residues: CASSRSGNTIYF. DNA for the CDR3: TGTGCCAGCAGCCGCTCTGGAAACACCATATATTTT.

The CDR3 loop reads CASSRAEGRALNEKLFF. CDR3 DNA: TGTGCCAGCAGTCGGGCAGAGGGCCGGGCCCTTAATGAAAAACTGTTTTTT. The V and J genes are TRBV28 and TRBJ1-4, with unresolved D. The V gene lost 5 bases and the J gene lost 4 bases, with 20 bases spanning the gap. Germline CDR1 and CDR2: MDHEN and SYDVKM. There are 17 residues in the CDR3.

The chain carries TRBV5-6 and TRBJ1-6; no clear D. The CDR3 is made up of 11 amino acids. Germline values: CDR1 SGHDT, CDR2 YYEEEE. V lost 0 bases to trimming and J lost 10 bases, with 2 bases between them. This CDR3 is CASSLGSPLHF. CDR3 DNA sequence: TGTGCCAGCAGCTTGGGCTCACCCCTCCACTTT.

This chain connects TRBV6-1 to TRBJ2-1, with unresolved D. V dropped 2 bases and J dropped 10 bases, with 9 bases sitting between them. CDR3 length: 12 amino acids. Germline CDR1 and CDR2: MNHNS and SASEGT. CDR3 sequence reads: CASSELFEEQFF. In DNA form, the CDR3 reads TGTGCCAGCAGTGAACTCTTCGAGGAGCAGTTCTTC.

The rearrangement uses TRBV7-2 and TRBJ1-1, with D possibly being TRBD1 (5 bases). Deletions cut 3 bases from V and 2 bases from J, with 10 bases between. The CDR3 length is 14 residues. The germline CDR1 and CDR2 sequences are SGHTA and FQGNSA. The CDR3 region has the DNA TGTGCCAGCAGCTTGTCGACAGTTAACACTGAAGCTTTCTTT. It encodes CASSLSTVNTEAFF.

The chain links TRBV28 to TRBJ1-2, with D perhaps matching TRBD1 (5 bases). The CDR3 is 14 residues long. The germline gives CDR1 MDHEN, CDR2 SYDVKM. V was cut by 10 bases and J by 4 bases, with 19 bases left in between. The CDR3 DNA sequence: TGTGCCACGACGGGAGGGGAGCGAGTCTATGGCTACACCTTC. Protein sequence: CATTGGERVYGYTF.

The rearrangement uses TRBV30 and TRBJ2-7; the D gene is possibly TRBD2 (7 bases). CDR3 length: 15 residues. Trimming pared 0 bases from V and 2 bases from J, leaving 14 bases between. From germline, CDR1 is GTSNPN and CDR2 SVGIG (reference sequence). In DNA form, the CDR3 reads TGTGCCTGGAGTGTGAGAGGGGGGGGGACCTACGAGCAGTACTTC. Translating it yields CAWSVRGGGTYEQYF.

The CDR3, as DNA: TGCGCCAGCAGCGCCGGACCAGAGAGGAGGATCTACGAGCAGTACTTC. It codes for CASSAGPERRIYEQYF. The chain is built from TRBV5-1 and TRBJ2-7; perhaps TRBD2 as D (5 bases). The CDR3 loop spans 16 amino acids. V gave up 4 bases and J gave up 3 bases, with 20 bases separating them. Germline assignment: CDR1 SGHRS and CDR2 YFSETQ.

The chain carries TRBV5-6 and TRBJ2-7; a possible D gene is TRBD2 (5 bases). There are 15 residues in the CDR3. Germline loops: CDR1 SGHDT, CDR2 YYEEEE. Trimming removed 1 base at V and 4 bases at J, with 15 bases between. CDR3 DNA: TGTGCCAGCAGCTTGAGGCCCAGCGGCAGATACGAGCAGTACTTC. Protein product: CASSLRPSGRYEQYF.

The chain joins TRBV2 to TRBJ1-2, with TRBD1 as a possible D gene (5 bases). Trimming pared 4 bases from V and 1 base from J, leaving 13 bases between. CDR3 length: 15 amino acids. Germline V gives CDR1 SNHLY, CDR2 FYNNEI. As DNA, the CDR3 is TGTGCCAGCAGTGTGTTCCAGGGCATTAACTATGGCTACACCTTC. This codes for CASSVFQGINYGYTF. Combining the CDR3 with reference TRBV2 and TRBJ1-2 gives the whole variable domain EPEVTQTPSHQVTQMGQEVILRCVPISNHLYFYWYRQILGQKVEFLVSFYNNEISEKSEIFDDQFSVERPDGSNFTLKIRSTKLEDSAMYFCASSVFQGINYGYTFGSGTRLTVV.

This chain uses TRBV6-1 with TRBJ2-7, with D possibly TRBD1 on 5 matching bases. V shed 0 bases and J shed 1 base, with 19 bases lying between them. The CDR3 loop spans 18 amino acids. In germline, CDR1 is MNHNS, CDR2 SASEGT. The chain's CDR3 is CASSEAASIGHLSYEQYF. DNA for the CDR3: TGTGCCAGCAGTGAAGCGGCTTCGATAGGACACCTTTCCTACGAGCAGTACTTC.

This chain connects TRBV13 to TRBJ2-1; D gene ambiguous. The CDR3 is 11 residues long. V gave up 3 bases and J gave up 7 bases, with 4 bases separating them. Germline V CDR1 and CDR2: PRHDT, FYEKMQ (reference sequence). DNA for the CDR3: TGTGCCAGCAGCTTGCGGAATGAGCAGTTCTTC. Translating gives CASSLRNEQFF.

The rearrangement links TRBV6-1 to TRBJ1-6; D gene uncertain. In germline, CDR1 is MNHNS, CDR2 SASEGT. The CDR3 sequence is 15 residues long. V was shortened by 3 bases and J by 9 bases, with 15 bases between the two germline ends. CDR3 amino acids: CASSDLPGRSSPLHF. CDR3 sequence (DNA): TGTGCCAGCAGTGATCTGCCAGGCAGGAGTTCACCCCTCCACTTT.

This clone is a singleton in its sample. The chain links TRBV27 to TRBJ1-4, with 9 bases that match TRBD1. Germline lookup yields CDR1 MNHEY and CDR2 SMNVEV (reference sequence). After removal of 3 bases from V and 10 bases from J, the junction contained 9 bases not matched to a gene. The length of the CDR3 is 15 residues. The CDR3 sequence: CASSFFSQGAVKLFF. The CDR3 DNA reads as TGTGCCAGCAGTTTCTTCTCACAGGGGGCGGTAAAACTGTTTTTT.

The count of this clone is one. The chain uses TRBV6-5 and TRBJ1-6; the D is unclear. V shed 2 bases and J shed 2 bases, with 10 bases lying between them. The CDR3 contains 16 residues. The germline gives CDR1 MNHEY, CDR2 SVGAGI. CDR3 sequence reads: CASSYGPVPYNSPLHF. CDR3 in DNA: TGTGCCAGCAGTTACGGGCCAGTCCCCTATAATTCACCCCTCCACTTT.

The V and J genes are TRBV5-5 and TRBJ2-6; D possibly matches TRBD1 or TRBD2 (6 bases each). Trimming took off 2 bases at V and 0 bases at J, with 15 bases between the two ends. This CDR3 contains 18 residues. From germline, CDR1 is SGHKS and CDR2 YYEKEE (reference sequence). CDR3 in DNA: TGTGCCAGCAGCTTTGCCGGGGGCTTCAGCTCTGGGGCCAACGTCCTGACTTTC. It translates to CASSFAGGFSSGANVLTF.

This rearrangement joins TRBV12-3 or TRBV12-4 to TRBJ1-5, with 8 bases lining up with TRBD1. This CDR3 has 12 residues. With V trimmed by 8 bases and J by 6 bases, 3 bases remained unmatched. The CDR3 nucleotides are TGTGCCAGCGGACAGGGAGGTCAGCCCCAGCATTTT. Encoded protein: CASGQGGQPQHF.